One sample yielded the 32 T cell receptor beta chains listed below, sequenced in a study of T-cell reconstitution after alpha-beta-depleted transplantation in children. Unique molecular identifiers were incorporated during preparation of the TCRbeta library. TCRdb re-derived calls from the PCR reads in MiXCR, one entry per CDR3 protein. The sample records hundreds of thousands of distinct CDR3 sequences, 15% to 20% being singletons. The sequencing here drew on PBMCs, mostly from graft donor cells, taken 360 days after TCRalphabeta/CD19-depleted stem cell transplant. The receptors stem from a boy younger than two who had a stem cell transplant for Wiskott-Aldrich syndrome, so the T cells may come from the graft donor.

This clonotype appeared a few times. The V call is TRBV4-1, the J call TRBJ2-5; 10 nucleotides match TRBD1. With 1 base clipped from V and 3 bases from J, the junction kept 8 bases outside the gene matches. Germline V lookup: CDR1 MGHRA, CDR2 YSYEKL. The CDR3 has 17 amino acids. The CDR3 protein is CASSQGAGTGAEETQYF. The DNA of the CDR3 is TGCGCCAGCAGCCAAGGAGCCGGGACAGGGGCGGAAGAGACCCAGTACTTC.

The table lists this clonotype with a few counts. The gene calls are TRBV11-2 and TRBJ2-1; the D gene is possibly TRBD2 (6 bases). Trimming left V 3 bases short and J 0 bases short, with 15 bases between. Germline CDR1 is SGHAT and CDR2 is FQNNGV. The CDR3 is 17 amino acids. Here the CDR3 DNA reads TGTGCCAGCAGCTTGACACTAGCCCTACGCTCCTACAATGAGCAGTTCTTC. Translated, it gives CASSLTLALRSYNEQFF.

This clonotype was observed a few times. The chain is built from TRBV21-1 and TRBJ1-2; whether TRBD1, the table's D call, matches the DNA was not checked. TRBV21-1 is termed a pseudogene. The CDR3 runs to 17 residues. CDR3 in DNA: TGTGCCAGCAGCAAAGGGGGACAGGGTCGCTGGGACTATGGCTACACCTTC. This codes for CASSKGGQGRWDYGYTF.

This clonotype was detected only a few times. The V gene is TRBV7-8, the J gene TRBJ2-5; 9 bases fit TRBD1. V trimming: 4 bases; J trimming: 4 bases; junction bases outside the gene matches: 10. CDR3 length equals 16 residues. From germline, CDR1 is SGHVS and CDR2 FQNEAQ. The CDR3 is CASSSPRTGVGETQYF. DNA for the CDR3: TGTGCCAGCAGCTCCCCGAGGACAGGGGTGGGAGAGACCCAGTACTTC.

This clonotype was counted only a few times. The V gene is TRBV7-2, the J gene TRBJ2-5; 7 nucleotides agree with TRBD2. The CDR3 is made up of 15 amino acids. The J segment lost 5 bases and the V segment lost 0 bases, leaving 6 bases of the junction unmatched. Germline-derived CDR1 and CDR2 are SGHTA and FQGNSA. The CDR3 region is CASSLASTSAETQYF. The CDR3 DNA reads as TGTGCCAGCAGCTTAGCGTCTACTAGCGCGGAGACCCAGTACTTC.

This clonotype was counted only a few times. The chain has TRBV15 and TRBJ2-5, with a possible D match to TRBD1 (5 bases). Germline lookup yields CDR1 LNHNV and CDR2 YYDKDF (reference sequence). V was trimmed by 1 base and J by 9 bases, leaving 18 bases between them. The CDR3 runs 15 residues. The CDR3: CATSRVGQRLSSQYF. The CDR3 DNA reads TGTGCCACCAGCAGAGTGGGGCAGAGGCTGAGTTCCCAGTACTTC.

CDR3 amino acids: CASSSAADTQYF. DNA of the CDR3: TGTGCCAGCAGCTCAGCAGCAGATACGCAGTATTTT. V usage is TRBV7-2 and J usage is TRBJ2-3; D is undetermined. The V end lost 4 bases, the J end lost 4 bases, and 6 bases lay between the germline ends. Germline V gives CDR1 SGHTA, CDR2 FQGNSA. The CDR3 runs to 12 residues.

V usage is TRBV7-9 and J usage is TRBJ1-4, with a tentative D call TRBD1 (6 bases). CDR1 is SEHNR and CDR2 is FQNEAQ in the germline V gene (reference sequence). This CDR3 is built from 14 residues. Trimming removed 6 bases from V and 4 bases from J, with 12 bases in between. CDR3 sequence (DNA): TGTGCCAGCAGTAAGACAGGAAATAATGAAAAACTGTTTTTT. Translating it yields CASSKTGNNEKLFF.

The V call is TRBV20-1, the J call TRBJ2-5, with D unresolved. From germline, CDR1 is DFQATT and CDR2 SNEGSKA (reference sequence). Trimming stripped 1 base from V and 2 bases from J, with 11 bases between. CDR3 size: 14 residues. CDR3 protein: CSARGESIQETQYF. DNA for the CDR3: TGCAGTGCTAGAGGGGAAAGTATACAAGAGACCCAGTACTTC.

The chain employs TRBV11-2 and TRBJ1-4; D call uncertain. The CDR3 contains 13 residues. Germline lookup yields CDR1 SGHAT and CDR2 FQNNGV. The V end lost 7 bases, the J end lost 6 bases, and 12 bases lay between the germline ends. CDR3: CASKDRSYEKLFF. In DNA, the CDR3 is TGTGCCAGCAAGGACCGCTCTTATGAAAAACTGTTTTTT.

This clonotype was detected only a few times. This chain joins TRBV6-2 or TRBV6-3 and TRBJ2-3; D may correspond to TRBD1 or TRBD2 (5 bases each). The V and J ends lost 5 bases and 6 bases respectively, with 18 bases between them. From germline, CDR1 is MNHEY and CDR2 SVGEGT. There are 15 residues in the CDR3. The CDR3 sequence is CASSHQVRDPDTQYF. The CDR3 region has the DNA TGTGCCAGCAGTCACCAGGTCAGGGACCCCGATACGCAGTATTTT.

This rearrangement joins TRBV15 to TRBJ2-3; TRBD2 agrees at 7 bases. The junction had 8 bases not matched to a gene; V was cut back by 1 base and J by 4 bases. Germline V gene sequence: CDR1 LNHNV, CDR2 YYDKDF (reference sequence). The CDR3 is 16 residues long. The chain's CDR3 is CATSRGGGGSADTQYF. DNA for the CDR3: TGTGCCACCAGCAGAGGGGGGGGAGGGAGCGCAGATACGCAGTATTTT. The full variable domain, rest sourced from reference TRBV15 and TRBJ2-3, is DAMVIQNPRYQVTQFGKPVTLSCSQTLNHNVMYWYQQKSSQAPKLLFHYYDKDFNNEADTPDNFQSRRPNTSFCFLDIRSPGLGDTAMYLCATSRGGGGSADTQYFGPGTRLTVL.

The chain has TRBV12-3 or TRBV12-4 and TRBJ2-7; D not resolved. V gave up 6 bases and J gave up 2 bases, with 11 bases separating them. The CDR3 contains 13 residues. The CDR3 loop reads CASSPSLPYEQYF. The CDR3 coding sequence is TGTGCCAGCAGCCCATCTCTCCCCTACGAGCAGTACTTC.

This clonotype was seen more than once but under ten times. Here the CDR3 DNA reads TGTGCCAGCAGTGAAACCACCTTCGGCACTGAAGCTTTCTTT. Its translation: CASSETTFGTEAFF. The chain couples TRBV2 to TRBJ1-1; D not certain. The germline V gene encodes CDR1 SNHLY and CDR2 FYNNEI. The CDR3 contains 14 residues. V was cut by 2 bases and J by 4 bases, with 11 bases left in between.

This clonotype was observed a handful of times. The chain employs TRBV18 and TRBJ2-7; no reliable D call. Per the germline V gene, CDR1 is KGHSH and CDR2 is LQKENI. V lost 4 bases and J lost 0, with 16 bases in between. The CDR3 totals 16 residues. CDR3 in amino acids: CASSRGAEVSSYEQYF. The CDR3 DNA follows: TGTGCCAGCTCACGGGGTGCCGAAGTTTCCTCCTACGAGCAGTACTTC.

This clonotype was observed a handful of times. V is TRBV12-3 or TRBV12-4 and J is TRBJ2-3; no reliable D call. Trimming stripped 9 bases from V and 6 bases from J, with 10 bases between. The CDR3 extends over 11 amino acids. CDR3: CASAFWDTQYF. As DNA, the CDR3 is TGTGCCAGTGCGTTTTGGGATACGCAGTATTTT.

This clonotype occurred a few times. The chain uses TRBV6-5 and TRBJ2-3, with 7 nucleotides matching TRBD2. The germline gives CDR1 MNHEY, CDR2 SVGAGI. V was pared by 2 bases and J by 3 bases, with 8 bases of the junction left unmatched. This CDR3 contains 16 residues. The DNA of the CDR3 is TGTGCCAGCAGTTACGGGGCGGGAGAACCTACAGATACGCAGTATTTT. Amino acids: CASSYGAGEPTDTQYF.

This clonotype was recorded a few times. The chain is built from TRBV20-1 and TRBJ2-5; tentative D call: TRBD2 (6 bases). Germline CDR1 is DFQATT and CDR2 is SNEGSKA (reference sequence). The CDR3 is made up of 16 amino acids. Trimming left V 4 bases short and J 2 bases short, with 20 bases between. CDR3: CSAIPSGGRGQETQYF. The CDR3 nucleotides read TGCAGTGCTATTCCCTCCGGGGGTCGGGGGCAAGAGACCCAGTACTTC.

The chain recombines TRBV10-3 with TRBJ2-5, with D perhaps matching TRBD1 or TRBD2 (5 bases each). The CDR3 runs 15 residues. Between the trimmed V and J ends, which lost 4 bases and 1 base, there was a span of 13 bases. Germline-derived CDR1 and CDR2 are ENHRY and SYGVKD. CDR3: CAISVGPGAQETQYF. CDR3 nucleotide sequence: TGTGCCATCAGTGTGGGACCCGGGGCCCAAGAGACCCAGTACTTC.

This clonotype was picked up a small number of times. V is TRBV12-3 or TRBV12-4 and J is TRBJ2-5; tentative D call: TRBD1 (6 bases). Trimming took off 3 bases at V and 4 bases at J, with 12 bases between the two ends. This CDR3 has 14 residues. CDR3 sequence: CASSFPRGGETQYF. The DNA of the CDR3 is TGTGCCAGCAGTTTCCCCAGGGGCGGAGAGACCCAGTACTTC.

Only a few counts were recorded for this clonotype. The rearrangement uses TRBV21-1 and TRBJ2-5; the D segment call TRBD1 is taken from the table without a DNA check. TRBV21-1 is flagged as a pseudogene. The CDR3 is 17 residues long. The CDR3 coding sequence is TGTGCCAGCAGCAAGTCCAGTCCCTGGCAGGGGAGGAAGACCCAGTACTTC. Translated, it gives CASSKSSPWQGRKTQYF.

The genes are TRBV12-3 or TRBV12-4 and TRBJ2-5; TRBD1 aligns across 9 bases. V lost 5 bases, J lost 4 bases, and 8 bases stayed unmatched. There are 15 residues in the CDR3. The CDR3 DNA reads as TGTGCCAGCAGTATCGGACAGGGGAGTAGAGAGACCCAGTACTTC. It codes for CASSIGQGSRETQYF.

This chain's CDR3 is CAISRTGNTEAFF. The CDR3 region has the DNA TGTGCCATCAGTAGGACGGGGAACACTGAAGCTTTCTTT. This sequence joins TRBV10-3 and TRBJ1-1; D unresolved. The V end lost 5 bases, the J end lost 1 base, and 8 bases lay between the germline ends. The CDR3 totals 13 residues. CDR1 and CDR2 (germline): ENHRY, SYGVKD.

The chain employs TRBV4-3 and TRBJ2-1, with D hard to call. CDR3 size: 16 residues. The V gene lost 0 bases and the J gene lost 3 bases, with 12 bases spanning the gap. Looked up from germline, CDR1 is LGHNA and CDR2 is YSLEER. The CDR3 bases are TGCGCCAGCAGCCAAGAATTGGCCAGGCTCTACAATGAGCAGTTCTTC. The encoded protein is CASSQELARLYNEQFF.

This chain links TRBV28 with TRBJ2-1; TRBD2 matches 13 bases. This CDR3 spans 16 amino acids. The V segment lost 7 bases and the J segment 4 bases; nucleotides outside the gene matches: 7. Germline V gene sequence: CDR1 MDHEN, CDR2 SYDVKM. The CDR3 DNA follows: TGTGCCAGCACACCGGGACTAGCGGGGTGGTACAATGAGCAGTTCTTC. Amino acid sequence: CASTPGLAGWYNEQFF.

In its sample, this clonotype was seen a few times. DNA of the CDR3: TGCAGTGCTAGTTTCGGTGAAAAACTGTTTTTT. Its protein product is CSASFGEKLFF. The rearrangement joins TRBV20-1 to TRBJ1-4; D is uncertain. There are 11 residues in the CDR3. The ends were cut back, 3 bases at V and 7 bases at J, with 6 bases in the middle. Germline CDR1 DFQATT, CDR2 SNEGSKA (reference sequence).

The table lists this clonotype with many counts. V is TRBV20-1 and J is TRBJ2-3; 7 nucleotides agree with TRBD1. CDR1 and CDR2 (germline): DFQATT, SNEGSKA (reference sequence). This CDR3 spans 13 amino acids. The trim removed 5 bases at V and 5 bases at J, leaving 7 bases unmatched. CDR3 nucleotide sequence: TGCAGTGCTTCGCGACAGGGCGTAGATACGCAGTATTTT. Translating gives CSASRQGVDTQYF.

V is TRBV7-9 and J is TRBJ2-2; maybe TRBD2 (5 bases). CDR1 SEHNR and CDR2 FQNEAQ come from the germline V gene (reference sequence). V lost 3 bases and J lost 2, with 10 bases in between. The CDR3 has 15 amino acids. The CDR3 coding sequence is TGTGCCAGCAGCTTCACCGGGAAAAACACCGGGGAGCTGTTTTTT. Protein: CASSFTGKNTGELFF.

J is TRBJ2-5 and V is TRBV14; 11 bases map to TRBD2. From germline, CDR1 is SGHDN and CDR2 FVKESK. With 1 base clipped from V and 5 bases from J, the junction kept 6 bases outside the gene matches. The CDR3 runs 16 residues. CDR3 nucleotide sequence: TGTGCCAGCAGCCAAGCCAGACTAGCGGGGTGGGAGACCCAGTACTTC. This sequence encodes CASSQARLAGWETQYF.

This rearrangement joins TRBV4-1 to TRBJ2-2, with 9 bases lining up with TRBD2. This CDR3 comprises 19 residues. Germline assignment: CDR1 MGHRA and CDR2 YSYEKL. Trimming cost V 4 bases and J 5 bases; bases outside gene matches: 17. The DNA for the CDR3 is TGCGCCAGCAGCCCCAAGACGAACCTTCTAGCGGGGTATACCGGGGAGCTGTTTTTT. Residues: CASSPKTNLLAGYTGELFF.

This chain connects TRBV21-1 to TRBJ1-2. TRBV21-1 is classified as a pseudogene. This CDR3 has 16 residues. CDR3 in DNA: TGTGCCAGCAGCCCCAAGGGGATGGCTTCAGACTATGGCTACACCTTC. It translates to CASSPKGMASDYGYTF.

This clonotype showed up just a few times. The rearrangement links TRBV7-9 to TRBJ2-7; tentatively, D is TRBD2 (5 bases). The V end lost 2 bases, the J end lost 2 bases, and 13 bases lay between the germline ends. Germline V lookup: CDR1 SEHNR, CDR2 FQNEAQ (reference sequence). The CDR3 is 15 residues long. The CDR3 DNA reads as TGTGCCAGCAGCTTACCGCTGGGAGTGGCCTACGAGCAGTACTTC. Amino acids: CASSLPLGVAYEQYF. Variable domain in full (rest from reference TRBV7-9 and TRBJ2-7): DTGVSQNPRHKITKRGQNVTFRCDPISEHNRLYWYRQTLGQGPEFLTYFQNEAQLEKSRLLSDRFSAERPKGSFSTLEIQRTEQGDSAMYLCASSLPLGVAYEQYFGPGTRLTVT.